One and the same sample provided the 5 T cell receptor beta chains below, sequenced in a study of blood T cell repertoires in COVID-19. Only in-frame clones appear in the TCRdb table, and some are missing; sequencing was by immunoSEQ multiplex PCR. The table has 250,000 to 350,000 clones, 89% seen once. Sequencing was performed on peripheral blood. These receptors all come from a man between 18 and 29 years old who had recovered from COVID-19.

The V and J genes are TRBV11-2 and TRBJ1-2; 7 bases line up with TRBD1. Germline loops: CDR1 SGHAT, CDR2 FQNNGV. Trimming at V came to 5 bases and at J to 7 bases, leaving 7 bases not matched to a gene. The CDR3 consists of 13 residues. This CDR3 is CASSTDRVSGYTF. CDR3 DNA: TGTGCCAGCAGCACCGACAGGGTCTCTGGCTACACCTTC.

The chain recombines TRBV6-5 with TRBJ1-1; 9 bases are shared with TRBD1. The V gene end was trimmed by 8 bases and the J gene end by 5 bases; junction bases not matched to a gene: 12. Germline-derived CDR1 and CDR2 are MNHEY and SVGAGI. This CDR3 has 15 amino acids. As DNA, the CDR3 is TGTGCCAGCCCTCCTTTCCGGGACAGGGTTACTGAAGCTTTCTTT. It codes for CASPPFRDRVTEAFF.

This sequence joins TRBV5-1 and TRBJ2-3; 14 bases map to TRBD2. The ends lost 9 bases at V and 9 bases at J; junction bases unmatched: 12. CDR1 is SGHRS, CDR2 YFSETQ, per germline. The CDR3 runs 15 residues. The CDR3 sequence: CATYPGLAGVGTQYF. DNA of the CDR3: TGCGCCACGTACCCGGGACTAGCGGGAGTCGGGACGCAGTATTTT.

In the case of this clone: A read error may produce the germline difference seen at one junction end. This sequence joins TRBV5-1 and TRBJ1-4; D is uncertain. The CDR3 length is 15 residues. Germline assignment: CDR1 SGHRS and CDR2 YFSETQ. CDR3 sequence reads: CTSSLGSSVSEKLFF. The CDR3 nucleotides are TGCACCAGCAGCTTGGGTTCCAGTGTAAGTGAAAAACTGTTTTTT.

This clone has only a few counts. This chain uses TRBV25-1 with TRBJ2-7; 15 bases line up with TRBD2. The V and J ends lost 2 bases and 7 bases, in that order; junction bases with no gene match: 6. Germline V lookup: CDR1 MGHDK, CDR2 SYGVNS. The CDR3 runs to 16 residues. CDR3 amino acids: CASSEGLAGGLEEQYF. In nucleotides, the CDR3 is TGTGCCAGCAGTGAAGGACTAGCGGGGGGGCTCGAAGAGCAGTACTTC.